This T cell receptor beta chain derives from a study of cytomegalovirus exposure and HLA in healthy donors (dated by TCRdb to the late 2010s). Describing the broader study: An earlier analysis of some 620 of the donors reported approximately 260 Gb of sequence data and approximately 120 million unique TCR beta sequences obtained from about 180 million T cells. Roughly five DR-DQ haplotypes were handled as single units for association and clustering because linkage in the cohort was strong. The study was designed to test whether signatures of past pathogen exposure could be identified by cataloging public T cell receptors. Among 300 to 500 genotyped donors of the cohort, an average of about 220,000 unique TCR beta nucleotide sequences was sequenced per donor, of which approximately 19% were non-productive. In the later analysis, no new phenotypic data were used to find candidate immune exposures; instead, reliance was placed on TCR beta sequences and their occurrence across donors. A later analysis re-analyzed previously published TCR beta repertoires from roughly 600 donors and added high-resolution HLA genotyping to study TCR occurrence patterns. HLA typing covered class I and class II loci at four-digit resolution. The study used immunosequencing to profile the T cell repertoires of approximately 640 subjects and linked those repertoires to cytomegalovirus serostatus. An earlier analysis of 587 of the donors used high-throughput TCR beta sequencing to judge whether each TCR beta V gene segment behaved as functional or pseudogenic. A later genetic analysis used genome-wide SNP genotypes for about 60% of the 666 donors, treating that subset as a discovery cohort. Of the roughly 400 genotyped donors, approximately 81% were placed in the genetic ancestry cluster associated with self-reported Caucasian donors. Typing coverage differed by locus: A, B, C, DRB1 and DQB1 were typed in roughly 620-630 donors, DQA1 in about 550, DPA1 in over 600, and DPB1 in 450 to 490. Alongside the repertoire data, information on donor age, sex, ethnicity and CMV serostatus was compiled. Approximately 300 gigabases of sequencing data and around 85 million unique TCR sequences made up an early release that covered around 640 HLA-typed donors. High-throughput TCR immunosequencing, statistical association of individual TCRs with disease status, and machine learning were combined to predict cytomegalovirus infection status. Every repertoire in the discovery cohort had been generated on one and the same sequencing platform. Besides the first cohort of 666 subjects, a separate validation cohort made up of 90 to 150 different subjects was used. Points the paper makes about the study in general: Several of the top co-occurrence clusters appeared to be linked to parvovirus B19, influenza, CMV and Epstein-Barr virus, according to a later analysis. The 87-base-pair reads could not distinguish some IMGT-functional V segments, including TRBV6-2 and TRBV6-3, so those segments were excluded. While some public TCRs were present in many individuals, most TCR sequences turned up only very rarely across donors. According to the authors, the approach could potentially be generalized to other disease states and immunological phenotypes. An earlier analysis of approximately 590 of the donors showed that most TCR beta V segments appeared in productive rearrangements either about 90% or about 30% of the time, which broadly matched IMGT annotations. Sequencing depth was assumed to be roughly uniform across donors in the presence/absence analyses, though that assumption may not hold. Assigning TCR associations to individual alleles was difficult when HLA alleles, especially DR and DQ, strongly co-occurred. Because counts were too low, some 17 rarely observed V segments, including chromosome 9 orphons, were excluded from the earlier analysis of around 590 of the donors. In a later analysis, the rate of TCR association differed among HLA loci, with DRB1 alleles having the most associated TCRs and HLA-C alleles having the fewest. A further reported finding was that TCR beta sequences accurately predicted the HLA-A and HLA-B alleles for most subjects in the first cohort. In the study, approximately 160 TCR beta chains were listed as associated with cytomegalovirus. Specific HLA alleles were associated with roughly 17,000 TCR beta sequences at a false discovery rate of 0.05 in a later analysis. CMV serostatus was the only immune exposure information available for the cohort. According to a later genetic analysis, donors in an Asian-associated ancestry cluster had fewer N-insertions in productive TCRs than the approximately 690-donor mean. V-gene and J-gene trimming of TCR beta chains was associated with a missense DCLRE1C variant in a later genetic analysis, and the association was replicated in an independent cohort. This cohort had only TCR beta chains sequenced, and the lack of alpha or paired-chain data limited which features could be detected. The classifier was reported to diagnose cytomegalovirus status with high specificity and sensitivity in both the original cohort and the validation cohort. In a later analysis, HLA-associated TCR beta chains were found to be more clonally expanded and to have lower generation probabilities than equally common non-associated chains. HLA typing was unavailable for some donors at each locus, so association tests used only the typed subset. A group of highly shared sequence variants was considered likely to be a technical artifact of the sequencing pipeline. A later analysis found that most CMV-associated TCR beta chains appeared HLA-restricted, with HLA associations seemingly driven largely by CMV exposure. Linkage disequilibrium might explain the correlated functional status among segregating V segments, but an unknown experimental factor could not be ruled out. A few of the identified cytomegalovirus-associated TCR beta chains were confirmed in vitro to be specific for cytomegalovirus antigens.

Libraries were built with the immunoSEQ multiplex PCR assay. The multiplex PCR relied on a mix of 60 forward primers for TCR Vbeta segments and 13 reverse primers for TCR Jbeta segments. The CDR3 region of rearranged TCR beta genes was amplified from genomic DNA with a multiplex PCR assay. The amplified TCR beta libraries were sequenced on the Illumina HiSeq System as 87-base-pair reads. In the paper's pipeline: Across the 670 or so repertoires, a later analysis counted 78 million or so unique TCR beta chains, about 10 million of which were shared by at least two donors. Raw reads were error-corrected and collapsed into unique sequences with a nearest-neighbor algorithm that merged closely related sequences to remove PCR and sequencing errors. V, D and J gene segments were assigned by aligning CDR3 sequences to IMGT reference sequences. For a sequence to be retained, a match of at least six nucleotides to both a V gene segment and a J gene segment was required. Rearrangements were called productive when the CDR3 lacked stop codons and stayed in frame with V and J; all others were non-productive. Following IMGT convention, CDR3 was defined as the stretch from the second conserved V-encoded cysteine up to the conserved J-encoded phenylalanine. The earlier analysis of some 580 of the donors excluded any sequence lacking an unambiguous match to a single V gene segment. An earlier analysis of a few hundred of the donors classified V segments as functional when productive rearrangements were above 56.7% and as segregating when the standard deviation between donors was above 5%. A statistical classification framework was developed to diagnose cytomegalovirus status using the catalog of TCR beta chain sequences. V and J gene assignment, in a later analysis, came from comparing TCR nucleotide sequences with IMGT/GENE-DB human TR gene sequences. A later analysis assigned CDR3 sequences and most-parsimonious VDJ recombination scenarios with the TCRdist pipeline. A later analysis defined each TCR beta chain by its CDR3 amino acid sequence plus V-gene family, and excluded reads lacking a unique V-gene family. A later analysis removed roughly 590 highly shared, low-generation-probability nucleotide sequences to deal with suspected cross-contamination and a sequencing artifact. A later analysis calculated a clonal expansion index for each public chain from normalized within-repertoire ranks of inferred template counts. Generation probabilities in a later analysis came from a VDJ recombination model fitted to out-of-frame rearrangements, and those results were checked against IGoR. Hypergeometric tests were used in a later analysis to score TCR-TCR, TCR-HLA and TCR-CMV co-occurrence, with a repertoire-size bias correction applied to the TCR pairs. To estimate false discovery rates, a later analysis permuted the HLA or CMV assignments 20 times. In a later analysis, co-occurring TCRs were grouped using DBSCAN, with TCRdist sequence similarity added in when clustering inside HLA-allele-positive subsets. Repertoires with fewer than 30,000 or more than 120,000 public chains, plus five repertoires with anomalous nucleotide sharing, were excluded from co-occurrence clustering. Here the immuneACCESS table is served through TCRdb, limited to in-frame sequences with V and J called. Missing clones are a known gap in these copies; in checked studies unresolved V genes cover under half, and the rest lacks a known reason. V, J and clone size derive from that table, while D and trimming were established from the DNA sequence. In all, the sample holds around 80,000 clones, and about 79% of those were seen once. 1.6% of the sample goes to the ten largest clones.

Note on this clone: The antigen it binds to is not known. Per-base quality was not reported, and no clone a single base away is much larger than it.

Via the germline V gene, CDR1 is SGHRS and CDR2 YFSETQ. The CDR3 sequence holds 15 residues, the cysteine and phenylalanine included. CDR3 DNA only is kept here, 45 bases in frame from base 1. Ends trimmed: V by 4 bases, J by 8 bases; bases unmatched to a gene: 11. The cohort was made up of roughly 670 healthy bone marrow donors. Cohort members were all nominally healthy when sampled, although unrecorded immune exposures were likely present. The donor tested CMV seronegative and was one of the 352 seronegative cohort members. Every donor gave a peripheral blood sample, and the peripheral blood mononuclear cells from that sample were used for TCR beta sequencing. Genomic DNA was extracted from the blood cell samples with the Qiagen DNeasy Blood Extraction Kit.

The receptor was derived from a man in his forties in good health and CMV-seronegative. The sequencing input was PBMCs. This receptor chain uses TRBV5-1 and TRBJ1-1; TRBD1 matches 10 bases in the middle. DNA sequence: TGCGCCAGCAGCGAGGGACAGGGGTCGATAACAGAAGCTTTCTTT. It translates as CASSEGQGSITEAFF. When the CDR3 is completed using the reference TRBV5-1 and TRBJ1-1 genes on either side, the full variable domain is KAGVTQTPRYLIKTRGQQVTLSCSPISGHRSVSWYQQTPGQGLQFLFEYFSETQRNKGNFPGRFSGRQFSNSRSEMNVSTLELGDSALYLCASSEGQGSITEAFFGQGTRLTVV.